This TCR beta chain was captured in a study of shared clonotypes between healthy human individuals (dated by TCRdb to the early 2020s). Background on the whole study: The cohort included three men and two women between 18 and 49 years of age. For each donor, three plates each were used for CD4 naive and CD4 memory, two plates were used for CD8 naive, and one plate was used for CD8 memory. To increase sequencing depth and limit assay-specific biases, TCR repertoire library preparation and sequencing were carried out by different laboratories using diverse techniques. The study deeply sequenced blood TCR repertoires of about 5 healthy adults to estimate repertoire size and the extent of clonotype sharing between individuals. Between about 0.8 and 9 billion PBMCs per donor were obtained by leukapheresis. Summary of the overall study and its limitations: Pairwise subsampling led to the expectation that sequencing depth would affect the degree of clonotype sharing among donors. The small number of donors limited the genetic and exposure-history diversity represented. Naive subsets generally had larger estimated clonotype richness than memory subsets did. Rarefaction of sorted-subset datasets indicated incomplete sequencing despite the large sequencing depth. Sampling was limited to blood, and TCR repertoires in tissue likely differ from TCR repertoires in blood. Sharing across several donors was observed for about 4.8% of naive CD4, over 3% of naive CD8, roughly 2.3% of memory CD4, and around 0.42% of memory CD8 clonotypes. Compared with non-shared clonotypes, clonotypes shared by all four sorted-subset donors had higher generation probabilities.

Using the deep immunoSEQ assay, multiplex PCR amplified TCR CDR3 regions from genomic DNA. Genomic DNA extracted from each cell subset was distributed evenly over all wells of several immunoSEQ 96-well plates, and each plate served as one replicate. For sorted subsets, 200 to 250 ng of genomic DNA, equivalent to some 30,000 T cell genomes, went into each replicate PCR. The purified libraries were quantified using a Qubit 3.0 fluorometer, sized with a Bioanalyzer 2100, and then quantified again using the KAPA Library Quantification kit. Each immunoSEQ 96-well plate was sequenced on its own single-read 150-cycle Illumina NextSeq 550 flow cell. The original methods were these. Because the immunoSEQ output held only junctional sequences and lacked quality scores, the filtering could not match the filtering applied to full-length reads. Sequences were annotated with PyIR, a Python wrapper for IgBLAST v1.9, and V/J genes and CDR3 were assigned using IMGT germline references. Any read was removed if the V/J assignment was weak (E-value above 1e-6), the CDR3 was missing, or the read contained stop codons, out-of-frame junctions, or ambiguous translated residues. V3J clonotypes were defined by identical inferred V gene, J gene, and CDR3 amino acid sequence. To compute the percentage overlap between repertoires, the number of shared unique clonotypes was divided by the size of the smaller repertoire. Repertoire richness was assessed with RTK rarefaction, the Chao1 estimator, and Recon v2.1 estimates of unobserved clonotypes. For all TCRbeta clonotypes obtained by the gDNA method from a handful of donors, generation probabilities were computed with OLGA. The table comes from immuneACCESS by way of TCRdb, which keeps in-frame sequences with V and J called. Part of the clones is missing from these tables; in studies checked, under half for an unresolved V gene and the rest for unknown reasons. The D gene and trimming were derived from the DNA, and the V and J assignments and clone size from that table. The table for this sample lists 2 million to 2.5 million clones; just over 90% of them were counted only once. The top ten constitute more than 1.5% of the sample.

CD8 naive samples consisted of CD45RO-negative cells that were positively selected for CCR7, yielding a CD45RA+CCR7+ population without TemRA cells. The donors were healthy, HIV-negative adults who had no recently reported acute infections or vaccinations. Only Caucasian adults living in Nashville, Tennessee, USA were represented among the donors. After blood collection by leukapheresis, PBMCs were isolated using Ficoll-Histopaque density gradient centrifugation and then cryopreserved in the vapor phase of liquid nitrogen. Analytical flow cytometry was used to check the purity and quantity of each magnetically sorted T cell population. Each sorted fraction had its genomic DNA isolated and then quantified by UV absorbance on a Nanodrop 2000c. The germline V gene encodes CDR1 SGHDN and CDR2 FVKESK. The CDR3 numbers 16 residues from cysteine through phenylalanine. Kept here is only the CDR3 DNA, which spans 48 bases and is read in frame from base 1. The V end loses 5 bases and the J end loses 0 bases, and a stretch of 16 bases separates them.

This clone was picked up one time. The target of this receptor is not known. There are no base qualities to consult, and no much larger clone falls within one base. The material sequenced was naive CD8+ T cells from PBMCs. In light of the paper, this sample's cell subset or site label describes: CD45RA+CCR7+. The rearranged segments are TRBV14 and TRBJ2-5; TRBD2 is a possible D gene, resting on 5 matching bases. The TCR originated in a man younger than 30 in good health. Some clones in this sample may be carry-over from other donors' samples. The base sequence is TGTGCCAGCAGCTCGATAGCGATTAGGTACCAAGAGACCCAGTACTTC. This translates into CASSSIAIRYQETQYF.